A single sample gave rise to the 2 T cell receptor beta chains below, sequenced in a study of T cell responses to AZD1222 COVID-19 vaccine. Some clones are missing from TCRdb's copy, which holds only in-frame ones; the method was immunoSEQ multiplex PCR. This table has 120,000 to 150,000 clones, approximately 90% appearing once. The sequencing here drew on peripheral blood, taken 28 days after the second AZD1222 dose. These receptor sequences come from an adult who received the AZD1222 COVID-19 vaccine.

The genes are TRBV4-2 and TRBJ1-5, with a weak D call TRBD1 (5 bases). This CDR3 contains 17 residues. Germline V gene data show CDR1 as LGHNA and CDR2 as YNFKEQ. Trimming left V 4 bases short and J 1 base short, with 17 bases between. Here the CDR3 reads CASSPGGGRRSNQPQHF. Written as DNA, the CDR3 is TGTGCCAGCAGCCCTGGTGGGGGACGGCGGAGCAATCAGCCCCAGCATTTT.

The chain is built from TRBV24-1 and TRBJ2-3; D is perhaps TRBD1 (5 bases). Germline CDR1 KGHDR, CDR2 SFDVKD. V shed 0 bases and J shed 3 bases, with 12 bases lying between them. This CDR3 is 16 amino acids long. The CDR3 sequence: CATSDLAGFSTDTQYF. DNA for the CDR3: TGTGCCACCAGTGATTTGGCAGGGTTTAGTACAGATACGCAGTATTTT.